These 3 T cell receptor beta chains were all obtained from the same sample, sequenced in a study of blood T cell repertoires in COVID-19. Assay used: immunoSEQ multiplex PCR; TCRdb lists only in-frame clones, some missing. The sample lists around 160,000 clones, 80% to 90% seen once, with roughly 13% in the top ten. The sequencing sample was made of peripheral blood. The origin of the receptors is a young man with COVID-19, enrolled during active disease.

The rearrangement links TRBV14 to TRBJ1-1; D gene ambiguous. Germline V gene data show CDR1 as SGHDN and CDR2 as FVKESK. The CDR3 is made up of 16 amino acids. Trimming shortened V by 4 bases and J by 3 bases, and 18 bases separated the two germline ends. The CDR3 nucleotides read TGTGCCAGCAGCCTCCGAAAGATGGGGAGGGACACTGAAGCTTTCTTT. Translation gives CASSLRKMGRDTEAFF.

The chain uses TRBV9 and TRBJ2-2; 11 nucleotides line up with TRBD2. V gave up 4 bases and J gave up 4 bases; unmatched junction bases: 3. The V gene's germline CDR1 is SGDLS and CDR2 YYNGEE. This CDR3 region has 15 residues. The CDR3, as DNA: TGTGCCAGCAGCCCCACTAGCGGGAGCACCGGGGAGCTGTTTTTT. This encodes CASSPTSGSTGELFF.

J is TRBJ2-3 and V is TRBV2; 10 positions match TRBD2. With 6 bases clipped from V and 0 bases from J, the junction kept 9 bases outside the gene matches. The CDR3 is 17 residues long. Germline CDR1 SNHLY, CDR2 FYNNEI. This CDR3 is CASSRWTSGTSTDTQYF. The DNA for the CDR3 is TGTGCCAGCAGCCGATGGACTAGCGGTACTAGCACAGATACGCAGTATTTT.